The 31 T cell receptor beta chains in this list originate from one sample, sequenced in a study of regulatory T cells in long-lasting Graves disease. In building TCR beta libraries, iRepertoire HTBI primers were used together with Arm-PCR of CDR3 regions. In TCRdb, the multiplex PCR reads were re-called with MiXCR into one record per CDR3 protein. The sample includes under 500,000 distinct CDR3 sequences, around 20% of them seen just once. Time point noted: persistent/refractory GD, antithyroid drugs over 5 years with positive TRAb. The authors made the TCR library using RNA they extracted from PBMCs. Sequencing used peripheral blood mononuclear cells (PBMCs), obtained when the disease was refractory, from a patient treated with antithyroid drugs. The receptors stem from a female donor with Graves disease.

The genes are TRBV7-9 and TRBJ2-3, with TRBD2 identical over 7 bases. Germline trimming cut 6 bases from V and 6 bases from J; bases unmatched to any gene: 12. This CDR3 has 15 amino acids. Germline values: CDR1 SEHNR, CDR2 FQNEAQ (reference sequence). CDR3 region: CASSNAGEGRDTQYF. DNA of the CDR3: TGTGCCAGCAGTAATGCGGGAGAAGGGCGGGATACGCAGTATTTT.

This chain joins TRBV12-3 or TRBV12-4 and TRBJ1-1, with D unresolved. V lost 4 bases, J lost 0 bases, and 9 bases lay in between. The CDR3 contains 14 residues. The DNA for the CDR3 is TGTGCCAGCAGTTACCGGCCGATGAACACTGAAGCTTTCTTT. This codes for CASSYRPMNTEAFF.

This chain joins TRBV20-1 and TRBJ1-6; D call uncertain. Trimming removed 1 base from V and 9 bases from J, with 13 bases in between. There are 14 residues in the CDR3. Germline V gives CDR1 DFQATT, CDR2 SNEGSKA (reference sequence). CDR3 amino acids: CSARGWQEGSPLHF. The CDR3 DNA reads as TGCAGTGCTAGAGGCTGGCAGGAAGGTTCACCCCTCCACTTT.

This clonotype showed up just a few times. The chain uses TRBV6-1 and TRBJ2-7, with D possibly being TRBD1 (6 bases). The CDR3 length is 14 residues. With 10 bases removed from V and 3 bases from J, the gap between germline ends came to 19 bases. CDR1 MNHNS and CDR2 SASEGT come from the germline V gene. CDR3 sequence reads: CATTPYRDGYEQYF. Here the CDR3 DNA reads TGTGCCACCACTCCTTACAGGGATGGCTACGAGCAGTACTTC.

As regards this clonotype: A read error is possible here, since a much larger clone lies one base away. The chain joins TRBV12-3 or TRBV12-4 to TRBJ1-5, with no clear D. The V gene lost 6 bases and the J gene lost 7 bases, with 13 bases spanning the gap. CDR3 length: 13 amino acids. The CDR3 loop reads CASSTEFKQPQHF. As DNA, the CDR3 is TGTGCCAGCAGCACAGAGTTCAAACAGCCCCAGCATTTT.

The rearrangement uses TRBV19 and TRBJ2-2; possibly TRBD1 for D (5 bases). V was cut by 5 bases and J by 3 bases, with 13 bases left in between. Per germline, CDR1 LNHDA and CDR2 SQIVND (reference sequence). The CDR3 is 15 amino acids. The CDR3 sequence: CASSPPTVHTGELFF. The CDR3 region has the DNA TGTGCCAGTAGTCCCCCGACAGTACACACCGGGGAGCTGTTTTTT.

On this clonotype itself: The CDR3 end shows no conserved phenylalanine or tryptophan, and so a read error is likely. V is TRBV30 and J is TRBJ2-7; 10 nucleotides line up with TRBD2. The germline CDR1 and CDR2 sequences are GTSNPN and SVGIG (reference sequence). With 2 bases clipped from V and 6 bases from J, the junction kept 4 bases outside the gene matches. The length of the CDR3 is 13 residues. The CDR3 DNA sequence: TGTGCCTGGAGTCCTAGCGGGAGTGGCGAGCAGTACTCC. Its protein is CAWSPSGSGEQYS.

The chain couples TRBV12-3 or TRBV12-4 to TRBJ2-7; tentatively, D is TRBD1 or TRBD2 (6 bases each). This CDR3 is 15 amino acids long. The V end lost 6 bases, the J end lost 7 bases, and 22 bases lay between the germline ends. CDR3 in amino acids: CASSSRGTAGGEQYF. The CDR3 nucleotides are TGTGCCAGCAGCTCAAGGGGGACCGCCGGGGGTGAGCAGTACTTC.

This clonotype has a count of ten or more. The DNA for the CDR3 is TGTGCCAGCAGCTTGACGATGCAGAACACTGAAGCTTTCTTT. Residues: CASSLTMQNTEAFF. The chain joins TRBV7-2 to TRBJ1-1; no firm D call. The CDR3 length is 14 residues. The germline CDR1 and CDR2 sequences are SGHTA and FQGNSA. The germline V and J ends were trimmed by 3 bases and 1 base, with 9 bases remaining between them.

As for this clonotype: The junction differs from germline at one of its ends, possibly a read error. The chain employs TRBV11-2 and TRBJ2-6; tentative D call: TRBD1 (5 bases). The CDR3 totals 18 residues. Germline CDR1 is SGHAT and CDR2 is FQNNGV. The CDR3 bases are TGTGCCAACAGCCCCACCCTGACAGCCGGCTCTGGGGCCAACGTCCTGACTTTC. The encoded protein is CANSPTLTAGSGANVLTF.

This sequence joins TRBV6-5 and TRBJ2-1, with D perhaps TRBD1 (6 bases). The CDR3 sequence is 11 residues long. The germline V and J ends were trimmed by 4 bases and 12 bases, with 10 bases remaining between them. The V gene's germline CDR1 is MNHEY and CDR2 SVGAGI. The CDR3 DNA follows: TGTGCCAGCAGTTCAGGGGTTCGGCAGTTCTTC. Translating gives CASSSGVRQFF.

Comments on this clonotype: A read error is likely here: a far larger clone is one base away. The chain has TRBV7-9 and TRBJ2-7; D is unclear. The CDR3 is 11 residues long. Germline CDR1 SEHNR, CDR2 FQNEAQ (reference sequence). In DNA form, the CDR3 reads TGTGCCAGCAGCCCGGCCTACGAGCAGTGCTTC. Protein sequence: CASSPAYEQCF.

With respect to this clonotype: Being one base from a much bigger clone, this may be a read error. CDR3 DNA: TGTGCCAGCAGACCACTACAGGGTTGGGAGACCCAGTACTTC. Translation: CASRPLQGWETQYF. The V gene is TRBV28, the J gene TRBJ2-5, with D maybe TRBD1 (6 bases). This CDR3 spans 14 amino acids. CDR1 MDHEN and CDR2 SYDVKM come from the germline V gene. V was clipped by 6 bases and J by 5 bases, with 16 bases between them.

This clonotype was seen repeatedly, ten times or more. This chain uses TRBV18 with TRBJ1-1; the D is unclear. Germline V CDR1 and CDR2: KGHSH, LQKENI. The CDR3 is made up of 14 amino acids. The V end was cut by 3 bases, the J end by 1 base, with 9 bases between. In DNA, the CDR3 is TGTGCCAGCTCACCTCAGTACGGGAACACTGAAGCTTTCTTT. It is translated as CASSPQYGNTEAFF. The whole variable domain, remainder taken from reference TRBV18 and TRBJ1-1, is NAGVMQNPRHLVRRRGQEARLRCSPMKGHSHVYWYRQLPEEGLKFMVYLQKENIIDESGMPKERFSAEFPKEGPSILRIQQVVRGDSAAYFCASSPQYGNTEAFFGQGTRLTVV.

This rearrangement joins TRBV5-5 to TRBJ1-6; the D gene is possibly TRBD1 (5 bases). CDR1 is SGHKS and CDR2 is YYEKEE in the germline V gene (reference sequence). The CDR3 is made up of 15 amino acids. Trimming took 4 bases from V and 6 from J, leaving 14 bases between them. CDR3 coding DNA: TGTGCCAGCAGCCAAGGGGCGTGGGGTAATTCACCCCTCCACTTT. Translating it yields CASSQGAWGNSPLHF.

This chain links TRBV20-1 with TRBJ2-2; perhaps TRBD2 as D (5 bases). The CDR3 spans 13 residues. Per germline, CDR1 DFQATT and CDR2 SNEGSKA (reference sequence). V was cut by 1 base and J by 6 bases, with 9 bases left in between. The CDR3 DNA sequence: TGCAGTGCTAGAGGGAGGATCCCCGGGGAGCTGTTTTTT. It encodes CSARGRIPGELFF.

The chain carries TRBV20-1 and TRBJ2-5; 10 positions agree with TRBD1. The CDR3 contains 14 residues. V lost 4 bases to trimming and J lost 5 bases; unmatched junction nucleotides: 7. The V gene's germline CDR1 is DFQATT and CDR2 SNEGSKA (reference sequence). The CDR3, as DNA: TGCAGTGCTACGGACAGGGGGAATGAGGAGACCCAGTACTTC. Protein sequence: CSATDRGNEETQYF.

The V gene is TRBV6-1, the J gene TRBJ1-1; tentative D call: TRBD1 (6 bases). V lost 1 base to trimming and J lost 0 bases, with 15 bases between them. CDR3 size: 17 residues. Germline CDR1 and CDR2: MNHNS and SASEGT. The CDR3 loop is CASSEVRGILMNTEAFF. Written as DNA, the CDR3 is TGTGCCAGCAGTGAAGTCAGGGGCATTCTGATGAACACTGAAGCTTTCTTT.

There are many counts of this clonotype. V gene TRBV24-1 combines with J gene TRBJ1-2; D not certain. The germline V gene has CDR1 KGHDR and CDR2 SFDVKD. This CDR3 has 14 amino acids. The germline V and J ends were trimmed by 2 bases and 1 base, with 7 bases remaining between them. The DNA of the CDR3 is TGTGCCACCAGTGATTCCCTGCTTAACTATGGCTACACCTTC. Amino acids: CATSDSLLNYGYTF.

The gene calls are TRBV20-1 and TRBJ2-7; TRBD1 might be the D (5 bases). The CDR3 loop spans 13 amino acids. V lost 4 bases to trimming and J lost 3 bases, with 13 bases between them. Germline assignment: CDR1 DFQATT and CDR2 SNEGSKA (reference sequence). The CDR3: CSATLTAVYEQYF. CDR3 bases: TGCAGTGCTACGTTGACAGCAGTCTACGAGCAGTACTTC.

This clonotype occurred a few times. The rearrangement joins TRBV11-2 to TRBJ2-6; D unresolved. The germline gives CDR1 SGHAT, CDR2 FQNNGV. Trimming took off 1 base at V and 0 bases at J, with 16 bases between the two ends. The CDR3 runs to 19 residues. CDR3 bases: TGTGCCAGCAGCTTAGGACACGGACCGATACGCTCTGGGGCCAACGTCCTGACTTTC. Its protein is CASSLGHGPIRSGANVLTF.

This chain joins TRBV15 and TRBJ1-5; no definite D call. Deletions cut 0 bases from V and 7 bases from J, with 13 bases between. In germline, CDR1 is LNHNV, CDR2 YYDKDF (reference sequence). This CDR3 comprises 15 residues. The CDR3 protein is CATSRDRGAPQPQHF. Here the CDR3 DNA reads TGTGCCACCAGCAGAGATCGGGGTGCTCCGCAGCCCCAGCATTTT.

This clonotype was detected only a few times. The chain joins TRBV7-2 to TRBJ2-7; D uncertain. Germline CDR1 and CDR2: SGHTA and FQGNSA. The CDR3 spans 14 residues. Between the trimmed V and J ends, which lost 5 bases and 5 bases, there was a span of 16 bases. The CDR3 nucleotides are TGTGCCAGCAGCCCATTTACGGTTGCCAACGAGCAGTACTTC. It translates to CASSPFTVANEQYF. The complete variable domain, with remaining parts taken from reference TRBV7-2 and TRBJ2-7, reads GAGVSQSPSNKVTEKGKDVELRCDPISGHTALYWYRQSLGQGLEFLIYFQGNSAPDKSGLPSDRFSAERTGGSVSTLTIQRTQQEDSAVYLCASSPFTVANEQYFGPGTRLTVT.

In this sample, this clonotype turned up once. Given a much more abundant clone one base away, this may be a read error. The chain carries TRBV12-3 or TRBV12-4 and TRBJ1-2; maybe TRBD1 (6 bases). The CDR3 covers 14 residues. The CDR3 bases are TGTGCCAGCAGTTCGGTGGACAGTCCCTATGACTACACCTTC. This gives the protein CASSSVDSPYDYTF.

This rearrangement joins TRBV6-1 to TRBJ1-3; unclear D gene. Trimming took 10 bases from V and 7 from J, leaving 17 bases between them. Germline CDR1 reads MNHNS; CDR2 reads SASEGT. The CDR3 has 13 residues. The CDR3 protein is CATTNEPGNTIYF. For the CDR3, the DNA is TGTGCCACCACAAACGAACCCGGGAACACCATATATTTT.

This chain links TRBV20-1 with TRBJ2-7; D possibly corresponds to TRBD1 (6 bases). With 6 bases removed from V and 2 bases from J, the gap between germline ends came to 17 bases. The length of the CDR3 is 14 residues. Germline V gene sequence: CDR1 DFQATT, CDR2 SNEGSKA (reference sequence). CDR3 DNA: TGCAGTGCCTACCGGGACACGGGCCCCTACGAGCAGTACTTC. Residues: CSAYRDTGPYEQYF.

This clonotype was detected a few times. The CDR3 sequence: CASSIESGRPGANVLTF. DNA of the CDR3: TGTGCCAGTAGTATAGAGTCAGGGCGTCCTGGGGCCAACGTCCTGACTTTC. The chain employs TRBV19 and TRBJ2-6; a possible D gene is TRBD1 (5 bases). Germline values: CDR1 LNHDA, CDR2 SQIVND (reference sequence). V lost 0 bases and J lost 2, with 11 bases in between. The CDR3 runs 17 residues.

V is TRBV5-1 and J is TRBJ2-1, with TRBD1 matching 9 bases. Germline CDR1 reads SGHRS; CDR2 reads YFSETQ. The CDR3 covers 14 residues. V lost 2 bases to trimming and J lost 7 bases; unmatched junction nucleotides: 4. CDR3 coding DNA: TGCGCCAGCAGCTTCGGGACAGGGTATAATGAGCAGTTCTTC. Amino acids: CASSFGTGYNEQFF.

The table lists this clonotype with a few counts. The chain recombines TRBV7-8 with TRBJ1-1; D unresolved. The germline V gene encodes CDR1 SGHVS and CDR2 FQNEAQ. The CDR3 consists of 15 residues. Trimming took off 5 bases at V and 4 bases at J, with 17 bases between the two ends. As DNA, the CDR3 is TGTGCCAGCAGCCTCGCCGGGTCGGCGGGCACTGAAGCTTTCTTT. Residues: CASSLAGSAGTEAFF.

This clonotype has at least ten counts. The chain is built from TRBV7-9 and TRBJ2-7; maybe TRBD1 (5 bases). The CDR3 totals 12 residues. Germline CDR1 is SEHNR and CDR2 is FQNEAQ (reference sequence). Between the trimmed V and J ends, which lost 5 bases and 5 bases, there was a span of 10 bases. In DNA form, the CDR3 reads TGTGCCAGCAGCGCAGTCAGGGACGAGCAGTACTTC. Amino acid sequence: CASSAVRDEQYF.

This sequence joins TRBV3-1 and TRBJ1-1; D is undetermined. This CDR3 has 13 amino acids. Trimming removed 4 bases at V and 7 bases at J, with 13 bases between. The germline V gene encodes CDR1 LGHDT and CDR2 YNNKEL (reference sequence). Here the CDR3 DNA reads TGTGCCAGCAGCCCTTCGGGTCATCTTGAAGCTTTCTTT. Its translation: CASSPSGHLEAFF.